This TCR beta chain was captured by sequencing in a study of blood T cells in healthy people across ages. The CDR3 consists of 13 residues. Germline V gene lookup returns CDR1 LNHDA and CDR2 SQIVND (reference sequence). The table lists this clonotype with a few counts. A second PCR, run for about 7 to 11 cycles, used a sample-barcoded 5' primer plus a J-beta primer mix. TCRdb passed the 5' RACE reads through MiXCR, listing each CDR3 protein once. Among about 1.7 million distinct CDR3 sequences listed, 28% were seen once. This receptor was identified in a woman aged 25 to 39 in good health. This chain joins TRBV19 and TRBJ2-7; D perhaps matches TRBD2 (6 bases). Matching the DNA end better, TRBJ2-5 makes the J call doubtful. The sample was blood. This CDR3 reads CASTPGLGGTQYF. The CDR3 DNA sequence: TGTGCCAGTACCCCGGGGCTGGGGGGGACCCAGTACTTC.